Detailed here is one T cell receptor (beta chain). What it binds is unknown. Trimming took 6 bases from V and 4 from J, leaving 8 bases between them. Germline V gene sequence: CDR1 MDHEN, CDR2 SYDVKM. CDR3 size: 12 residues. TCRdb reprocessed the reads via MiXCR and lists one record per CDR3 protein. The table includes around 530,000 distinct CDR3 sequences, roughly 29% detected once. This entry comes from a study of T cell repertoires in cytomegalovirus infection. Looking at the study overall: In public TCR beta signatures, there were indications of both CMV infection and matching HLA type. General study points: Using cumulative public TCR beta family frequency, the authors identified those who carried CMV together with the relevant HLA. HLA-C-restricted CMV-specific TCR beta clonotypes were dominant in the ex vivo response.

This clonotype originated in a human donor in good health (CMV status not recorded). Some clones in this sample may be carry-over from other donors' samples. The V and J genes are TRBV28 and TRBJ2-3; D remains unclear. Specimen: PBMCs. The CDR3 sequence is CASSTAADTQYF. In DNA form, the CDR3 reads TGTGCCAGCAGCACTGCCGCAGATACGCAGTATTTT. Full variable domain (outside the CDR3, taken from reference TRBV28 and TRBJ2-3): DVKVTQSSRYLVKRTGEKVFLECVQDMDHENMFWYRQDPGLGLRLIYFSYDVKMKEKGDIPEGYSVSREKKERFSLILESASTNQTSMYLCASSTAADTQYFGPGTRLTVL.